The clone carrying this T cell receptor (beta chain) has only a few counts. Germline and junction disagree at one end, which may indicate a read error. Extracted RNA was reverse transcribed, and the resulting cDNA served as sequencing template. Here immunoSEQ multiplex PCR was the method, and the copy in TCRdb shows in-frame clones only, minus some. This sample has about 190,000 clones, with 60% found just once. The treatment was: oral pan-JAK inhibitor, 5-10 mg twice daily. This record comes from a study of CD8+ T cells in alopecia areata. Germline V lookup: CDR1 MNHNS, CDR2 SASEGT. The CDR3 extends over 17 amino acids.

Sequences were derived from CD4+ T cells sorted from blood, sampled at week 24, from a patient treated with tofacitinib. The TCR originated in a human donor with alopecia areata. The genes are TRBV6-1 and TRBJ2-5; 10 bases are shared with TRBD1. CDR3 amino acids: CAISDISVGDRGETQYF. The CDR3 DNA is TGTGCCATCAGTGATATCTCGGTCGGGGACAGGGGAGAGACCCAGTACTTC.